This T cell receptor beta chain is from a study of CD8+CD57+ T cells in acquired aplastic anemia. Findings and limits, study-wide: Patients and controls shared twenty-nine CD8+ CDR3 sequences.

There are 14 residues in the CDR3. V dropped 3 bases and J dropped 9 bases, with 17 bases sitting between them. Germline V lookup: CDR1 LNHNV, CDR2 YYDKDF (reference sequence). With respect to this clonotype: What it binds is unknown.

Using genomic DNA as the template, TCR beta VDJ and CDR3 profiling was carried out. TCRdb reanalysed the reads using MiXCR and keeps one entry per CDR3 protein. This sample carries 160,000 or so distinct CDR3 sequences, 40% to 60% of them seen once, and the ten largest clones take roughly 30%. The patients chosen for sequencing had shown expansion of CD8+CD57+ cells (detected by flow cytometry). The sample comprised sorted CD4+, CD8+, or CD8+CD57+ T cells (not recorded which) from PBMCs. The rearrangement links TRBV15 to TRBJ1-2; TRBD1 is a possible D gene (5 bases). The sequence was collected from a human donor with aplastic anemia. CDR3 in amino acids: CATSSAAGGNSYTF. The CDR3 bases are TGTGCCACCAGCAGCGCCGCCGGGGGGAATAGCTACACCTTC.